This T cell receptor (beta chain) was sequenced in a study of identical twins. TCRdb reanalysed the 5' RACE reads using MiXCR and keeps one entry per CDR3 protein. The data hold roughly 690,000 distinct CDR3 sequences, with roughly 6.2% observed a single time. Study-level findings and limits: Conclusions were drawn cross-sectionally by statistical analysis, without following the same donors.

A note on this clonotype: The antigen remains undetermined.

Healthy Caucasians alone served as donors. This sequence originates from a man between 18 and 35 years old in good health. The sequencing sample was made of naive T cells sorted from blood.

The CDR3 here is CASEDRELHF. CDR3 DNA: TGTGCCAGCGAGGACAGAGAGCTCCACTTT. The gene calls are TRBV2 and TRBJ1-6; D is possibly TRBD1 (6 bases). V shed 8 bases and J shed 16 bases, with 12 bases lying between them. Germline CDR1 is SNHLY and CDR2 is FYNNEI. The CDR3 runs 10 residues.